This is a list of T cell receptor beta chains from one sample in a study of breast tumors, draining lymph nodes, adjacent tissues. One entry per CDR3 protein results from TCRdb running MiXCR on the multiplex PCR reads. The data show roughly 70,000 distinct CDR3 sequences, less than 50% seen once. Sequenced sample: breast tumor tissue. All receptors come from a female donor with breast cancer. Some clones in this sample may be carry-over from other donors' samples. Each CDR3 is given with its conserved first and last residue. The D gene is left open where the match is weak. Where a row states a size, it is once, few, many or the class of an expanded clone; other rows omit it.

abundance | d_gene | j_gene | v_gene | CDR3nt | CDR3aa
- | - | TRBJ2-7 | TRBV27 | TGTGCCAGCAGTTCTATCAGGGATTCACCAGGGGAGCAGTACTTC | CASSSIRDSPGEQYF
few | - | TRBJ2-2 | TRBV3-1 | TGTGCCAGCAGCTCTCTCGACAGCTATTACCCCCACGGGGAGCTGTTTTTT | CASSSLDSYYPHGELFF
few | TRBD2 | TRBJ2-7 | TRBV7-6 | TGTGCCAGCAGCCCTGGGACTAGCGGGATTTACGAGCAGTACTTC | CASSPGTSGIYEQYF
many | - | TRBJ2-7 | TRBV20-1 | TGCAGTGCCCGAGGGGACTGGCCGGCCTACGAGCAGTACTTC | CSARGDWPAYEQYF
many | - | TRBJ1-2 | TRBV29-1 | TGCAGCGTTGGGGCGGCTTCCCCCTATGGCTACACCTTC | CSVGAASPYGYTF
medium-sized | - | TRBJ1-2 | TRBV20-1 | TGCAGTGCCGAGAGGCCAAACTATGGCTACACCTTC | CSAERPNYGYTF
- | - | TRBJ2-1 | TRBV7-8 | TGTGCCAGCGAATCGGTCAGCAACAATGAGCAGTTCTTC | CASESVSNNEQFF
many | - | TRBJ1-5 | TRBV6-5 | TGTGCCAGCAGGGGGCCCTTAGAGCCCCAGCATTTT | CASRGPLEPQHF
- | TRBD1 | TRBJ2-2 | TRBV29-1 | TGCAGCGGCAAAGGGGGCAACGGCTACACCGGGGAGCTGTTTTTT | CSGKGGNGYTGELFF
- | - | TRBJ2-7 | TRBV5-5 | TGTGCCAGCAGCGCGAACAGGGCACAATCCTACGAGCAGTACTTC | CASSANRAQSYEQYF
many | - | TRBJ2-3 | TRBV7-2 | TGTGCCAGCAGCCCCTACCGCACAGATACGCAGTATTTT | CASSPYRTDTQYF
many | - | TRBJ2-2 | TRBV15 | TGTGCCACCAGCAGACGCGCGGCTCTGAACACCGGGGAGCTGTTTTTT | CATSRRAALNTGELFF
once | - | TRBJ2-3 | TRBV7-2 | TGTGCCAGCAGCGCAATTGACAATGAGCAGTATTTT | CASSAIDNEQYF
many | - | TRBJ1-5 | TRBV28 | TGTGCCAGCAGTTTATCCGGGCAGCCCCAGCATTTT | CASSLSGQPQHF
many | - | TRBJ2-7 | TRBV30 | TGTGCCTGGAGTCGGAGCTACGAGCAGTACTTC | CAWSRSYEQYF
- | - | TRBJ2-2 | TRBV5-1 | TGTGCCAGCAGCTTATCCGGCAGAGCCTACACCGGGGAGCTGTTTTTT | CASSLSGRAYTGELFF
many | - | TRBJ1-3 | TRBV2 | TGTGCCAGCAGTATCTCTGGAAACACCATATATTTT | CASSISGNTIYF
many | - | TRBJ2-5 | TRBV6-5 | TGTGCCAGCAATTACGGAGGGGGCGCGGAGACCCAGTACTTC | CASNYGGGAETQYF
few | TRBD1 | TRBJ1-2 | TRBV30 | TGTGCCTGGACAGGGGGCAATAGCTATGGCTACACCTTC | CAWTGGNSYGYTF
many | - | TRBJ1-2 | TRBV12-3/TRBV12-4 | TGTGCCAGCAGTTCCAGGGTGTGGTACTATGGCTACACCTTC | CASSSRVWYYGYTF
- | - | TRBJ1-2 | TRBV4-1 | TGCGCCAGCAGTGACATAAAGAACTATGGCTACACCTTC | CASSDIKNYGYTF
many | - | TRBJ1-3 | TRBV5-1 | TGCGCCAGCAGCTTGGGGGCTGGAAACACCATATATTTT | CASSLGAGNTIYF
many | TRBD1 | TRBJ1-2 | TRBV6-5 | TGTGCCAGCAGTTCGGCGGACAGGCGGCTCGGGGGCTACACCTTC | CASSSADRRLGGYTF
many | TRBD1 | TRBJ2-1 | TRBV5-8 | TGTGCCAGCAGTCGTCGACAGGGAACTACCCCGTTCTTC | CASSRRQGTTPFF
many | TRBD2 | TRBJ2-7 | TRBV20-1 | TGCAGCGCTAGCGGGGGGGCCAACGAGCAGTACTTC | CSASGGANEQYF
many | TRBD1 | TRBJ1-2 | TRBV7-9 | TGTGCCAGCAGCCCCAGGGGGATATTCGTGGGTAAGAGTTCGAGCTACACCTTC | CASSPRGIFVGKSSSYTF
- | TRBD2 | TRBJ2-3 | TRBV2 | TGTGCCACGGAGCGGGGGGGCACAGATACGCAGTATTTT | CATERGGTDTQYF
- | - | TRBJ1-5 | TRBV12-3/TRBV12-4 | TGTGCCAGCAGTCCTGACAGGCATAGCAATCAGCCCCAGCATTTT | CASSPDRHSNQPQHF
- | TRBD1 | TRBJ2-2 | TRBV7-2 | TGTGCCAGCAGCTTACGCCGGACAGGAGGAAACACCGGGGAGCTGTTCTTT | CASSLRRTGGNTGELFF
- | - | TRBJ1-5 | TRBV2 | TGTGCCAGCAGGACAGGCACCTACGAGCATTTT | CASRTGTYEHF
medium-sized | - | TRBJ2-5 | TRBV11-2 | TGTGCCAGCAGCTCCGGGCTCACCAAGGCCCAGTACTTC | CASSSGLTKAQYF
many | - | TRBJ1-5 | TRBV5-5 | TGTGCCAGCAGCTTGTTCGGGGGAAGCCAGCCCCAGCATTTT | CASSLFGGSQPQHF
many | TRBD2 | TRBJ2-3 | TRBV12-5 | TGTGCTAGTGGTTTGGGGCGGGGGGCCCTCTCTTACACAGATACGCAGTATTTT | CASGLGRGALSYTDTQYF
many | - | TRBJ1-2 | TRBV20-1 | TGCAGTGCGGGGGGGGCCGGTAAGGGCTATGGCTACACCTTC | CSAGGAGKGYGYTF
many | TRBD1 | TRBJ1-2 | TRBV6-5 | TGTGCCAGCAGTTACGACAGGGAGCAATATGGCTACACCTTC | CASSYDREQYGYTF
medium-sized | TRBD1 | TRBJ1-2 | TRBV29-1 | TGCAGCGGCAAAGGGGGCAACGGCTACACCTTC | CSGKGGNGYTF
few | TRBD1 | TRBJ1-1 | TRBV5-1 | TGCGCCAGCAGCGAAATATTGCAGGGGGGCACTGAAGCTTTCTTT | CASSEILQGGTEAFF
many | TRBD2 | TRBJ2-3 | TRBV6-5 | TGTGCCAGCGGAACTAGCGGGAGGTCCACAGATACGCAGTATTTT | CASGTSGRSTDTQYF
many | - | TRBJ1-2 | TRBV19 | TGTGCCAGCTTCGGTTTGGACAGACCTCCGGGCTATGGCTACACCTTC | CASFGLDRPPGYGYTF
- | TRBD2 | TRBJ2-3 | TRBV7-3 | TGTGCCAGCAGCTCAAGAGCGGGGAGTTCCTACAATGAGCAGTATTTT | CASSSRAGSSYNEQYF
many | - | TRBJ1-6 | TRBV12-3/TRBV12-4 | TGTGCCAGCACCGTCGGAGGGGTTTCCCTCCACTTT | CASTVGGVSLHF
- | TRBD2 | TRBJ2-5 | TRBV6-6 | TGTGCCAGCAGCCAGCGGGGGCCCTACAAAAAAGAGACCCAGTACTTC | CASSQRGPYKKETQYF
many | - | TRBJ2-3 | TRBV10-1 | TGCGCCAGCAGATCGGACAAGATCGCAGATACGCAGTATTTT | CASRSDKIADTQYF
many | - | TRBJ2-1 | TRBV24-1 | TGTGCCACCAGTGATTACAGGGCCCCCTCCGGCTCCTACAATGAGCAGTTCTTT | CATSDYRAPSGSYNEQFF
many | - | TRBJ1-6 | TRBV13 | TGTGCCAGCAGAAAGGGGCGAAATTCACCCCTCCACTTT | CASRKGRNSPLHF
- | TRBD2 | TRBJ2-3 | TRBV12-3/TRBV12-4 | TGTGCCAGCAGTTTCGTTAGCGGGAGCACAGATACGCGGTATTTT | CASSFVSGSTDTRYF
many | - | TRBJ1-2 | TRBV7-8 | TGTGCCAGCAGCTTAGGGATGGGGGCTACTAACTATGGCTACACCTTC | CASSLGMGATNYGYTF
many | - | TRBJ1-2 | TRBV6-6 | TGTGCCAGCAGTCGGGCCTACTATGGCTACACCTTC | CASSRAYYGYTF
many | TRBD2 | TRBJ2-1 | TRBV20-1 | TGCAGTGCTAGCCCGGGGGGGAGCGGGAGTAGGAATGAGCAGTTCTTC | CSASPGGSGSRNEQFF
- | - | TRBJ2-7 | TRBV7-8 | TGTGCCAGCAGCTTGGTACGGGCGGGTTCCTTCGGGCAGCACTTC | CASSLVRAGSFGQHF